This T cell receptor beta chain was retrieved from a study of CXCR3-negative and CXCR3-positive naive CD8 T cells. Study observations and caveats: The majority of assays used fresh PBMCs, and CXCR3 expression partially decreased after cryopreservation.

CD8+ T cell subsets were each sorted in triplicate, a few hundred thousand cells apiece. A note on this clonotype: Its specificity is not known.

The study made its TRB cDNA libraries by 5' RACE, adding UMI labels. TCRdb reprocessed the 5' RACE reads, with one entry per CDR3 protein and no DNA. This sample lists tens of thousands of distinct CDR3 sequences; its ten largest clones have 20% to 25%. The germline CDR1 and CDR2 sequences are SGHVS and FQNEAQ. CDR3 size: 15 residues. The sequencing sample was made of memory CD8+ T cells from blood. The sequence was obtained from a human donor in good health. Some clones in this sample may be carry-over from other donors' samples. This chain links TRBV7-8 with TRBJ2-4; TCRdb reports TRBD1, a call that lacks DNA to check it against. This chain's CDR3 is CASLPGVGAKNIQYF.